These 26 T cell receptor beta chains were sequenced from one sample in a study of a mutant IDH1 vaccine in newly diagnosed glioma. Sequencing was performed with immunoSEQ multiplex PCR; in TCRdb, only in-frame clones are kept and a portion is missing. The sample contains roughly 51,000 clones, roughly 82% of which appear only once. The time point: week 5, during vaccination. All doses held 300 ug of mutant IDH1 20-mer peptide, with topical imiquimod. Their antigens remain unidentified. Sample: PBMCs, taken from a glioma patient whose treatment included an IDH1 peptide vaccine. Source of these receptors: a woman younger than 35 with glioma. Some clones in this sample may be carry-over from other donors' samples.

The chain is built from TRBV29-1 and TRBJ2-7, with no clear D. The germline V gene has CDR1 SQVTM and CDR2 ANQGSEA. The CDR3 has 13 amino acids. With 1 base removed from V and 1 base from J, the gap between germline ends came to 8 bases. CDR3 nucleotides: TGCAGCGTTGAAGCACCGAATTCCTACGAGCAGTACTTC. Its translation is CSVEAPNSYEQYF.

This clone was seen just once. The V and J genes are TRBV4-1 and TRBJ1-5; D gene ambiguous. The V gene lost 2 bases and the J gene lost 1 base, with 15 bases spanning the gap. Germline V lookup: CDR1 MGHRA, CDR2 YSYEKL. The CDR3 runs 17 residues. CDR3 nucleotides: TGCGCCAGCAGCCAAAGAGGGAGAGGGAAAAGCAATCAGCCCCAGCATTTT. It specifies CASSQRGRGKSNQPQHF.

This chain connects TRBV11-2 to TRBJ2-7; 7 bases are a match to TRBD2. CDR3 length: 14 amino acids. Germline-derived CDR1 and CDR2 are SGHAT and FQNNGV. V was pared by 7 bases and J by 9 bases, with 15 bases of the junction left unmatched. CDR3 region: CASNSGGGITTQYF. Written as DNA, the CDR3 is TGTGCCAGCAACTCTGGGGGGGGAATTACGACGCAGTACTTC.

The rearrangement uses TRBV21-1 and TRBJ1-2; TRBD1 is the table's D call, not checked against the DNA. TRBV21-1 is a pseudogene. This CDR3 contains 15 residues. The CDR3 spells CASKGWDRVNSGYTF. CDR3 DNA: TGTGCCAGCAAAGGTTGGGACAGGGTAAATAGTGGCTACACCTTC.

This chain uses TRBV5-8 with TRBJ2-1, with TRBD2 as a possible D gene (6 bases). The germline V gene encodes CDR1 SGHTS and CDR2 YDEGEE. The CDR3 is made up of 17 amino acids. Trimming removed 2 bases from V and 1 base from J, with 16 bases in between. CDR3 bases: TGTGCCAGCAGCTTTGCTACCGGGACTCTTTCCTACAATGAGCAGTTCTTC. It translates to CASSFATGTLSYNEQFF.

The chain employs TRBV4-1 and TRBJ2-6, with no clear D. V was pared by 2 bases and J by 0 bases, with 5 bases between. Germline assignment: CDR1 MGHRA and CDR2 YSYEKL. This CDR3 has 15 residues. CDR3 sequence reads: CASSQRSSGANVLTF. Written as DNA, the CDR3 is TGCGCCAGCAGCCAACGGAGCTCTGGGGCCAACGTCCTGACTTTC.

The chain recombines TRBV9 with TRBJ2-3, with TRBD2 matching 16 bases. The CDR3 has 18 residues. V gave up 2 bases and J gave up 2 bases; unmatched junction bases: 5. Germline V gives CDR1 SGDLS, CDR2 YYNGEE. The CDR3 sequence is CASSVGLAGGPHTDTQYF. As DNA, the CDR3 is TGTGCCAGCAGCGTGGGACTAGCGGGAGGGCCCCACACAGATACGCAGTATTTT.

The chain is built from TRBV5-1 and TRBJ2-3; possibly TRBD1 or TRBD2 for D (5 bases each). CDR1 and CDR2 from the germline V gene are SGHRS and YFSETQ. CDR3 length: 15 residues. V gave up 0 bases and J gave up 3 bases, with 11 bases separating them. CDR3 loop: CASSLAGRETDTQYF. The CDR3 coding sequence is TGCGCCAGCAGCTTGGCAGGCAGGGAGACAGATACGCAGTATTTT.

The rearrangement joins TRBV18 to TRBJ2-7; D unresolved. The CDR3 has 14 residues. The germline V and J ends were trimmed by 1 base and 4 bases, with 11 bases remaining between them. CDR1 is KGHSH and CDR2 is LQKENI in the germline V gene. The CDR3 protein is CASSPRFSPYEQYF. In DNA, the CDR3 is TGTGCCAGCTCACCACGGTTCAGTCCTTACGAGCAGTACTTC.

This rearrangement joins TRBV27 to TRBJ1-5; TRBD1 matches at 7 bases. V lost 0 bases and J lost 0; bases outside the gene matches: 11. Germline V gene lookup returns CDR1 MNHEY and CDR2 SMNVEV (reference sequence). CDR3 size: 19 residues. The CDR3, as DNA: TGTGCCAGCAGTTTATCCCTCCCCTGGACAGGAAATAGCAATCAGCCCCAGCATTTT. It specifies CASSLSLPWTGNSNQPQHF.

This clone was recorded once. The chain joins TRBV2 to TRBJ2-1, with a possible D match to TRBD2 (6 bases). V lost 8 bases, J lost 3 bases, and 17 bases lay in between. The germline gives CDR1 SNHLY, CDR2 FYNNEI. This CDR3 region has 15 residues. The CDR3 DNA follows: TGTGCCAGCTCACGCCCGGGACTGAACTACAATGAGCAGTTCTTC. Translation: CASSRPGLNYNEQFF. The complete variable domain, with remaining parts taken from reference TRBV2 and TRBJ2-1, reads EPEVTQTPSHQVTQMGQEVILRCVPISNHLYFYWYRQILGQKVEFLVSFYNNEISEKSEIFDDQFSVERPDGSNFTLKIRSTKLEDSAMYFCASSRPGLNYNEQFFGPGTRLTVL.

This clone occurred once. V and J are TRBV27 and TRBJ2-3, with TRBD2 matching over 16 bases. CDR1 MNHEY and CDR2 SMNVEV come from the germline V gene (reference sequence). The CDR3 has 17 residues. Trimming removed 2 bases from V and 4 bases from J; junction bases left unmatched: 3. In DNA form, the CDR3 reads TGTGCCAGCAGTTTACCGGGACTAGCGGGAGGGCCAGATACGCAGTATTTT. Translation gives CASSLPGLAGGPDTQYF.

The CDR3 coding sequence is TGTGCCAGCAGCAAAAGTAACGGTAGCGGGAGGAGCTCCTACAATGAGCAGTTCTTC. Translated, it gives CASSKSNGSGRSSYNEQFF. V gene TRBV21-1 combines with J gene TRBJ2-1; the table's D call TRBD2 went unverified against the DNA. TRBV21-1 is tagged as a pseudogene. CDR3 length: 19 amino acids.

This CDR3 is CATGQGLYNEQFF. The CDR3 coding sequence is TGTGCCACCGGACAGGGCCTCTACAATGAGCAGTTCTTC. The chain employs TRBV19 and TRBJ2-1; 8 bases line up with TRBD1. Germline-derived CDR1 and CDR2 are LNHDA and SQIVND (reference sequence). The CDR3 is 13 residues long. J was trimmed by 3 bases and V by 10 bases; bases with no gene match: 5.

This clone has a handful of counts. The genes are TRBV5-1 and TRBJ1-1; 7 bases fit TRBD1. V lost 4 bases and J lost 1; bases outside the gene matches: 4. This CDR3 has 14 amino acids. Germline assignment: CDR1 SGHRS and CDR2 YFSETQ. This chain's CDR3 is CASSPRGTNTEAFF. As DNA, the CDR3 is TGCGCCAGCAGCCCCAGGGGGACGAACACTGAAGCTTTCTTT.

In DNA, the CDR3 is TGTGCCAGCAGCCAAGATAGGCGGCGGGAGCAGTACTTC. This gives the protein CASSQDRRREQYF. The V gene is TRBV4-2, the J gene TRBJ2-7; D ambiguous. Deletions cut 0 bases from V and 7 bases from J, with 10 bases between. The CDR3 is 13 amino acids. CDR1 is LGHNA, CDR2 YNFKEQ, per germline.

J is TRBJ2-2 and V is TRBV19, with TRBD2 matching over 12 bases. CDR3 length equals 14 residues. V lost 5 bases to trimming and J lost 7 bases; unmatched junction nucleotides: 2. CDR1 and CDR2 from the germline V gene are LNHDA and SQIVND (reference sequence). DNA for the CDR3: TGTGCCAGTAGTCGACTAGCGGGAGTCGGGGAGCTGTTTTTT. Its translation is CASSRLAGVGELFF.

Only one count was recorded for this clone. The chain uses TRBV10-3 and TRBJ2-7; 8 bases are a match to TRBD1. Germline CDR1 is ENHRY and CDR2 is SYGVKD. V was pared by 6 bases and J by 0 bases, with 4 bases of the junction left unmatched. CDR3 size: 14 residues. Here the CDR3 reads CAIRTGGSSYEQYF. For the CDR3, the DNA is TGTGCCATCAGAACAGGGGGAAGCTCCTACGAGCAGTACTTC.

This clone was seen only once. The gene calls are TRBV7-9 and TRBJ2-1; 13 bases are a match to TRBD2. The V gene's germline CDR1 is SEHNR and CDR2 FQNEAQ (reference sequence). The trim removed 0 bases at V and 7 bases at J, leaving 6 bases unmatched. The CDR3 totals 17 residues. In DNA form, the CDR3 reads TGTGCCAGCAGCTTAGCCTCACTAGCGGGGGGGCGGAATGAGCAGTTCTTC. Encoded protein: CASSLASLAGGRNEQFF.

The rearrangement uses TRBV19 and TRBJ1-1; TRBD1 matches 7 bases. The germline gives CDR1 LNHDA, CDR2 SQIVND (reference sequence). Losses at the gene ends were 6 bases for V and 0 bases for J; bases not matched to a gene: 4. The length of the CDR3 is 14 residues. The CDR3 coding sequence is TGTGCCAGTAGGCGGGGACAGCTGAACACTGAAGCTTTCTTT. Amino acid sequence: CASRRGQLNTEAFF.

The gene calls are TRBV4-1 and TRBJ1-5; D gene unclear. Looked up from germline, CDR1 is MGHRA and CDR2 is YSYEKL. The CDR3 is 12 residues long. The CDR3 is CSGEGRNQPQHF. CDR3 nucleotide sequence: TGCTCCGGGGAGGGCCGCAATCAGCCCCAGCATTTT.

CDR3 amino acids: CASSSGPSTFTDTQYF. CDR3 in DNA: TGTGCCAGCAGCTCGGGACCTTCCACCTTCACAGATACGCAGTATTTT. The chain employs TRBV7-8 and TRBJ2-3; the D call may be TRBD1 or TRBD2 (5 bases each). Trimming shortened V by 4 bases and J by 2 bases, and 16 bases separated the two germline ends. Looked up from germline, CDR1 is SGHVS and CDR2 is FQNEAQ. This CDR3 spans 16 amino acids.

This chain joins TRBV20-1 and TRBJ1-1; TRBD1 is a possible D gene (6 bases). Germline-derived CDR1 and CDR2 are DFQATT and SNEGSKA (reference sequence). Trimming cost V 1 base and J 11 bases, with 11 bases left between them. This CDR3 contains 11 residues. CDR3 sequence reads: CSARVGAVAFF. DNA for the CDR3: TGCAGTGCTAGAGTGGGGGCTGTGGCTTTCTTT.

DNA for the CDR3: TGTGCCAGCAGTGAAGACAGGAGAAATCAGCCCCAGCATTTT. Protein product: CASSEDRRNQPQHF. V is TRBV2 and J is TRBJ1-5; maybe TRBD1 (5 bases). V shed 1 base and J shed 4 bases, with 8 bases lying between them. Germline-derived CDR1 and CDR2 are SNHLY and FYNNEI. The CDR3 has 14 residues. The full variable domain, with the rest looked up from reference TRBV2 and TRBJ1-5, is EPEVTQTPSHQVTQMGQEVILRCVPISNHLYFYWYRQILGQKVEFLVSFYNNEISEKSEIFDDQFSVERPDGSNFTLKIRSTKLEDSAMYFCASSEDRRNQPQHFGDGTRLSIL.

This clone was seen once. V and J are TRBV5-4 and TRBJ2-7, with D unclear. CDR3 length equals 13 residues. Per germline, CDR1 SGHNT and CDR2 YYREEE (reference sequence). The germline V and J ends were trimmed by 3 bases and 2 bases, with 9 bases remaining between them. CDR3: CASSSPGTYEQYF. The CDR3 bases are TGTGCCAGCAGCTCACCGGGTACCTACGAGCAGTACTTC.

A single count supports this clone. The rearrangement links TRBV27 to TRBJ2-3; D not certain. Germline V gives CDR1 MNHEY, CDR2 SMNVEV (reference sequence). Trimming cost V 5 bases and J 2 bases, with 17 bases left between them. CDR3 length: 16 residues. The CDR3 DNA sequence: TGTGCCAGCAGTCCCCGCGTGCCGCCGTACACAGATACGCAGTATTTT. Protein sequence: CASSPRVPPYTDTQYF.